The 5 T cell receptor beta chains below all came from one sample that was sequenced in a study of T cell responses to AZD1222 COVID-19 vaccine. Generated by immunoSEQ multiplex PCR, the TCRdb table keeps only in-frame clones and is missing some. The data hold around 120,000 clones, with 84% observed a single time. This sample comprised peripheral blood, obtained 28 days after the second AZD1222 dose. The source of these receptors is an adult who received the AZD1222 COVID-19 vaccine.

The sample holds a few counts of this clone. The rearrangement joins TRBV5-4 to TRBJ2-5; 8 nucleotides match TRBD2. J gave up 4 bases and V 4 bases, and 9 bases lay outside the gene matches. Germline V CDR1 and CDR2: SGHNT, YYREEE (reference sequence). CDR3 length equals 15 residues. CDR3 protein: CASSPGGSGAETQYF. The CDR3 nucleotides are TGTGCCAGCAGCCCGGGGGGTAGCGGGGCAGAGACCCAGTACTTC.

The V call is TRBV6-2 or TRBV6-3, the J call TRBJ2-1; possibly TRBD1 for D (6 bases). Trimming stripped 5 bases from V and 9 bases from J, with 11 bases between. Germline assignment: CDR1 MNHEY and CDR2 SVGEGT. This CDR3 is built from 12 residues. Here the CDR3 DNA reads TGTGCCAGCAGTAACAGGGTGGGTGAGCAGTTCTTC. Translating gives CASSNRVGEQFF.

The genes are TRBV2 and TRBJ1-2; possibly TRBD1 for D (5 bases). The CDR3 has 12 residues. Germline V gives CDR1 SNHLY, CDR2 FYNNEI. V was shortened by 9 bases and J by 4 bases, with 12 bases between the two germline ends. In DNA, the CDR3 is TGTGCCAGACAGGTCGGCATCTATGGCTACACCTTC. Its protein is CARQVGIYGYTF.

The CDR3, as DNA: TGTGCCAGCATCCCGGGGGGAAGAGGTGGCTACACCTTC. This sequence encodes CASIPGGRGGYTF. This chain connects TRBV6-2 or TRBV6-3 to TRBJ1-2; D might be TRBD1 (5 bases). In germline, CDR1 is MNHEY, CDR2 SVGEGT. The CDR3 has 13 amino acids. Between the trimmed V and J ends, which lost 7 bases and 7 bases, there was a span of 16 bases.

This chain links TRBV5-1 with TRBJ2-3; TRBD1 agrees at 10 bases. CDR1 SGHRS and CDR2 YFSETQ come from the germline V gene. This CDR3 contains 14 residues. V lost 7 bases and J lost 6; bases outside the gene matches: 8. The CDR3 region has the DNA TGCGCCAGCGCGGACAGGGGGAGTTTGGATACGCAGTATTTT. It translates to CASADRGSLDTQYF.